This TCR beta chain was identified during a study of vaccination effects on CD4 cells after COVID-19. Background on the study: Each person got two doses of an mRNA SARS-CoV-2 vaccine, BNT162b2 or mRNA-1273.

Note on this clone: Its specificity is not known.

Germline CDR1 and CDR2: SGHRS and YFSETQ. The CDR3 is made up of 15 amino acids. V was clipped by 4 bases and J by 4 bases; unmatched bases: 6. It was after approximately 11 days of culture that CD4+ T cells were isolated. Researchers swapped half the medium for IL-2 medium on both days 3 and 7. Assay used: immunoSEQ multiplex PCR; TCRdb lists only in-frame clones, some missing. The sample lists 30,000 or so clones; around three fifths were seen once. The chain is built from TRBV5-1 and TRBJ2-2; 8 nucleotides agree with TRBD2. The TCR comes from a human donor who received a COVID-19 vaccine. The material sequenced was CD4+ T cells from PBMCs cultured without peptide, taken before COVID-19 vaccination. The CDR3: CASSPERESTGELFF. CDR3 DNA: TGCGCCAGCAGCCCGGAGCGGGAGAGCACCGGGGAGCTGTTTTTT.